This T cell receptor (beta chain) was captured by sequencing in a study of Ad26.COV2.S vaccination and SARS-CoV-2 variants. The CDR3 length is 12 residues. V dropped 6 bases and J dropped 10 bases, with 10 bases sitting between them. Per the germline V gene, CDR1 is SEHNR and CDR2 is FQNEAQ (reference sequence). The sample's treatment: roughly 18 received Ad26.COV2.S at low or high dose, single or two shots; about five received placebo; per-sample allocation not given. Samples were taken on day 63 after the first vaccine or placebo injection. Method: immunoSEQ multiplex PCR; TCRdb's copy keeps in-frame clones and lacks some. The sample contains some 500,000 clones, about 88% of which appear only once.

This sequence originates from a person between 18 and 65 years old who received the Ad26.COV2.S COVID-19 vaccine or a placebo. The sequences come from peripheral blood, collected in a trial of Ad26.COV2.S vaccine versus placebo. The chain carries TRBV7-9 and TRBJ1-6; no clear D. The CDR3 sequence is CASRRAESPLHF. The CDR3 coding sequence is TGTGCCAGCAGGAGGGCAGAATCACCCCTCCACTTT.